The TCR beta chain described here comes from a study of cytomegalovirus exposure and HLA in healthy donors (dated by TCRdb to the late 2010s). Some background on the complete study: An earlier analysis of roughly 500 of the donors reported 276 Gb of sequence data and approximately 110 million unique TCR beta sequences from about 180 million T cells. A later analysis re-analyzed previously published TCR beta repertoires from 666 donors and added high-resolution HLA genotyping to study TCR occurrence patterns. The number of typed donors differed by locus: roughly 620-640 for A, B, C, DRB1 and DQB1; some 540 for DQA1; some 610 for DPA1; and roughly 450 for DPB1. Rather than drawing on any new phenotypic data, the later analysis identified candidate immune exposures from TCR beta sequences and the way those sequences occurred across donors. HLA typing covered class I and class II loci at four-digit resolution. An earlier analysis of roughly 580 of the donors used high-throughput TCR beta sequencing to judge whether each TCR beta V gene segment behaved as functional or pseudogenic. Alongside the repertoire data, information on donor age, sex, ethnicity and CMV serostatus was compiled. High-throughput TCR immunosequencing, statistical association of individual TCRs with disease status, and machine learning were combined to predict cytomegalovirus infection status. The genetic ancestry cluster associated with self-reported Caucasian donors included approximately 85% of the 398 genotyped donors. Roughly five DR-DQ haplotypes were treated as single units for association and clustering because of strong linkage in the cohort. The study aimed to test whether cataloging public T cell receptors could reveal signatures of past pathogen exposure. On average, around 240,000 unique TCR beta nucleotide sequences were sequenced per donor among about 400 genotyped donors of the cohort, with around 19% of those sequences being non-productive. In addition to the first cohort of roughly 700 subjects, a separate validation cohort of 120 different subjects was used. The study profiled the T cell repertoires of about 640 subjects by immunosequencing and related them to cytomegalovirus serostatus. A later genetic analysis took genome-wide SNP genotypes for about 60% of the roughly 670 donors and used that subset as a discovery cohort. All discovery cohort repertoires had been generated using a single sequencing platform. An early release that covered about 640 HLA-typed donors contained around 330 gigabases of sequencing data and tens of millions of unique TCR sequences. What the work shows at the level of the full study, not this receptor alone: A further reported finding was that TCR beta sequences accurately predicted the HLA-A and HLA-B alleles for most subjects in the first cohort. According to a later analysis, parvovirus B19, influenza, CMV and Epstein-Barr virus appeared linked to several top co-occurrence clusters. The classifier was reported to diagnose cytomegalovirus status with high specificity and sensitivity in both the original and validation cohorts. The study gave a list of more than 150 TCR beta chains associated with cytomegalovirus. Some IMGT-functional V segments, including TRBV6-2 and TRBV6-3, could not be distinguished by the 87-base-pair reads and were therefore excluded. Linkage disequilibrium might explain the correlated functional status among segregating V segments, but an unknown experimental factor could not be excluded. According to the authors, the approach could potentially be generalized to other disease states and immunological phenotypes. Sequencing depth was assumed to be roughly uniform across donors in the presence/absence analyses, though that assumption may not hold. According to a later analysis, most CMV-associated TCR beta chains appeared to be HLA-restricted, and the HLA associations seemed to be driven largely by CMV exposure. In an earlier analysis of some 540 of the donors, most TCR beta V segments appeared in productive rearrangements about 87% or about 30% of the time, broadly matching IMGT annotations. The sequencing pipeline was judged likely to have produced a cluster of highly shared sequence variants as a technical artifact. V-gene and J-gene trimming of TCR beta chains was associated with a missense DCLRE1C variant in a later genetic analysis, and the association was replicated in an independent cohort. A later genetic analysis reported fewer N-insertions in productive TCRs among donors in an Asian-associated ancestry cluster than the approximately 700-donor mean. Because HLA typing was unavailable for some donors at each locus, only the typed subset was used in association tests. In a later analysis, HLA-associated TCR beta chains were found to be more clonally expanded and to have lower generation probabilities than equally common non-associated chains. Specific HLA alleles were associated with 15,000 to 20,000 TCR beta sequences at a false discovery rate of 0.05 in a later analysis. Most TCR sequences were observed very rarely across donors, whereas some public TCRs were present in many individuals. CMV serostatus was the only immune exposure information available for the cohort. Assigning TCR associations to individual alleles was difficult when HLA alleles, especially DR and DQ, strongly co-occurred. Over 15 rarely observed V segments, including chromosome 9 orphons, were excluded from the earlier analysis of just under 600 of the donors because counts were too low. The cohort was sequenced for TCR beta chains only, and without alpha or paired-chain data the features that could be detected were limited. In a later analysis, TCR association rates were found to vary across HLA loci, with the most associated TCRs seen for DRB1 alleles and the fewest for HLA-C alleles. A few of the identified cytomegalovirus-associated TCR beta chains were confirmed in vitro to be specific for cytomegalovirus antigens.

The CDR3 runs 14 amino acids, cysteine and phenylalanine included. Just CDR3 DNA is preserved here, 42 bases in frame from base 1. The germline V gene encodes CDR1 MNHEY and CDR2 SVGAGI. V is shortened by 4 bases, J by 3 bases, and the region joining them spans 12 bases. Libraries came from the immunoSEQ multiplex PCR assay. The multiplex PCR relied on a mix of 60 forward primers for TCR Vbeta segments and 13 reverse primers for TCR Jbeta segments. A multiplex PCR assay on genomic DNA amplified the CDR3 region of rearranged TCR beta genes. The amplified TCR beta libraries were sequenced on the Illumina HiSeq System as 87-base-pair reads. The published analysis was carried out like this. Across the 600 to 700 repertoires, a later analysis counted some 81 million unique TCR beta chains, 8.5 million to 12 million of which were shared by at least two donors. To remove PCR and sequencing errors, raw reads were error-corrected and collapsed into unique sequences using a nearest-neighbor algorithm that merged closely related sequences. Alignment of CDR3 sequences to IMGT reference sequences was used to assign V, D and J gene segments. For a sequence to be retained, a match of at least six nucleotides to both a V gene segment and a J gene segment was required. A rearrangement counted as productive if the CDR3 had no stop codons and remained in frame with V and J, and every other rearrangement counted as non-productive. Following IMGT convention, CDR3 was defined as the stretch from the second conserved V-encoded cysteine to the conserved J-encoded phenylalanine. In an earlier analysis of more than 550 of the donors, sequences lacking an unambiguous match to a single V gene segment were excluded. An earlier analysis of several hundred of the donors called V segments functional above 56.7% productive rearrangements and segregating when the between-donor standard deviation exceeded 5%. To diagnose cytomegalovirus status from the catalog of TCR beta chain sequences, a statistical classification framework was built. In a later analysis, TCR nucleotide sequences were compared against IMGT/GENE-DB human TR gene sequences so that V and J genes could be assigned. A later analysis assigned CDR3 sequences and most-parsimonious VDJ recombination scenarios with the TCRdist pipeline. In a later analysis, every TCR beta chain was defined by the combination of its CDR3 amino acid sequence and its V-gene family, and reads without a unique V-gene family were dropped. To address suspected cross-contamination and a sequencing artifact, a later analysis removed around 600 highly shared, low-generation-probability nucleotide sequences. A later analysis calculated a clonal expansion index for each public chain from normalized within-repertoire ranks of inferred template counts. Generation probabilities in a later analysis came from a VDJ recombination model fitted to out-of-frame rearrangements, and those results were checked against IGoR. Hypergeometric tests were used in a later analysis to score TCR-TCR, TCR-HLA and TCR-CMV co-occurrence, with a repertoire-size bias correction applied to the TCR pairs. A later analysis estimated false discovery rates by permuting HLA or CMV assignments 20 times. A later analysis grouped co-occurring TCRs with DBSCAN, adding TCRdist sequence similarity when clustering within HLA-allele-positive subsets. Co-occurrence clustering excluded repertoires with fewer than 30,000 or more than 120,000 public chains, plus five with anomalous nucleotide sharing. The clones in this table, taken by TCRdb from immuneACCESS, are in-frame only. Not every clone is retained; where verified, under half of the shortfall comes from an unresolved V gene, and the cause of the rest is unknown. That table is the source of V, J and clone size, and D and trimming were worked out from the DNA. This sample holds about 150,000 clones; around 75% were observed only once. The ten largest clones add up to more than 1.2% of the sample.

The cohort comprised fewer than 750 healthy bone marrow donors. At the time of sampling, all cohort members were nominally healthy, though unrecorded immune exposures were likely present. The donor was CMV seronegative and was included in the group of over 300 seronegative cohort members. A peripheral blood sample was collected from each donor, and TCR beta sequencing was performed on peripheral blood mononuclear cells. Genomic DNA extraction from the blood cell samples was performed with the Qiagen DNeasy Blood Extraction Kit. On this clone itself: Its antigen specificity is not known. Nothing much larger sits one base from this clone, and base qualities are not available.

Sequencing was carried out using PBMCs. In this chain, TRBV6-5 is recombined with TRBJ1-1; TRBD1 is perhaps the D gene, given 6 matching bases. This clonotype was obtained from a man aged 18 to 29 in good health and CMV-seronegative. The DNA sequence is given as TGTGCCAGCAGTTCGAACAGGGTCTACACTGAAGCTTTCTTT. It translates to CASSSNRVYTEAFF.